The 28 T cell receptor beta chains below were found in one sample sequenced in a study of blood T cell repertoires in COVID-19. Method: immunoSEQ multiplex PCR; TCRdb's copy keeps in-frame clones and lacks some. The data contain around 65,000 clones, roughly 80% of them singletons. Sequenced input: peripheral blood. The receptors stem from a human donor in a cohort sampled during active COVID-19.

The CDR3, as DNA: TGTGCCAGCAGATCTGGACTGCCTAATTCACCCCTCCACTTT. Its protein is CASRSGLPNSPLHF. V is TRBV27 and J is TRBJ1-6; no clear D gene. CDR1 and CDR2 from the germline V gene are MNHEY and SMNVEV (reference sequence). Trimming pared 6 bases from V and 6 bases from J, leaving 12 bases between. The CDR3 has 14 residues.

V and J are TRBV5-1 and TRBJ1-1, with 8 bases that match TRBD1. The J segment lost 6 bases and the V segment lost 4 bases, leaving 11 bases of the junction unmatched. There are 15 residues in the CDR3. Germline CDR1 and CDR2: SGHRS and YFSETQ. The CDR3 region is CASSTVGQGDPEAFF. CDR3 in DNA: TGCGCCAGCAGCACCGTTGGACAGGGCGACCCTGAAGCTTTCTTT.

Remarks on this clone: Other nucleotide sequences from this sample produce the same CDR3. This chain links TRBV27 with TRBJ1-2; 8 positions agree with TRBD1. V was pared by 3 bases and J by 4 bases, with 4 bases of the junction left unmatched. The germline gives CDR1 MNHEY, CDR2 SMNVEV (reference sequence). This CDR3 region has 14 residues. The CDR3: CASSFSGTGYGYTF. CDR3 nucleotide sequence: TGTGCCAGCAGTTTTTCCGGGACAGGCTATGGCTACACCTTC.

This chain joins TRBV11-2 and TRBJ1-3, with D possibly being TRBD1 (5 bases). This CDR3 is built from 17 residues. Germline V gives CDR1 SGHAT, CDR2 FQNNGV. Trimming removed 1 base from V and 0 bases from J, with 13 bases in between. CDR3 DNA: TGTGCCAGCAGCTTAGCGTCCCTGGGGGGCTCTGGAAACACCATATATTTT. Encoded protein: CASSLASLGGSGNTIYF.

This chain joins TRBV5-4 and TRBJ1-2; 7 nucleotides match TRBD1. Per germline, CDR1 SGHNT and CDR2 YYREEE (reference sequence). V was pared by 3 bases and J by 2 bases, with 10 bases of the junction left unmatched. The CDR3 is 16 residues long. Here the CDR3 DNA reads TGTGCCAGCAGCTCGGGGAGGACAGGAATAAACTATGGCTACACCTTC. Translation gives CASSSGRTGINYGYTF.

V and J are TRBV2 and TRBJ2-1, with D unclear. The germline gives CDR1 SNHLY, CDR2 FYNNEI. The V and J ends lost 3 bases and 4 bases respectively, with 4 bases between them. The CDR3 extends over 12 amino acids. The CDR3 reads CASSDRYNEQFF. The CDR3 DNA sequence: TGTGCCAGCAGTGATCGGTACAATGAGCAGTTCTTC.

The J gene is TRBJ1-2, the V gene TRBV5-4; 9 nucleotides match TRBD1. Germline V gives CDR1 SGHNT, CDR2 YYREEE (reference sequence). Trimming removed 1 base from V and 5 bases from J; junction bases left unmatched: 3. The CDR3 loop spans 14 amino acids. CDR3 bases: TGTGCCAGCAGCTTGTCTGGACAGGGGTATGGCTACACCTTC. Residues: CASSLSGQGYGYTF.

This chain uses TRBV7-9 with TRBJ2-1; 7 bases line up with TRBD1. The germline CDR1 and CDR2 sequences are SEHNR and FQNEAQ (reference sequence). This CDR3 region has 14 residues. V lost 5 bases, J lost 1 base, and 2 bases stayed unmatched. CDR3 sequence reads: CASSGGQSYNEQFF. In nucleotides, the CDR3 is TGTGCCAGCAGCGGGGGACAGTCCTACAATGAGCAGTTCTTC.

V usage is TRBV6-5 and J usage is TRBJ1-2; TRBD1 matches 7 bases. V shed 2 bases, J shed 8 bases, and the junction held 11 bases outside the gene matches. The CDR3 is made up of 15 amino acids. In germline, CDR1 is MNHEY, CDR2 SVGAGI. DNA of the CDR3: TGTGCCAGCAGTTACGCCGGGACAGCGAATAGGGGCTACACCTTC. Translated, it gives CASSYAGTANRGYTF.

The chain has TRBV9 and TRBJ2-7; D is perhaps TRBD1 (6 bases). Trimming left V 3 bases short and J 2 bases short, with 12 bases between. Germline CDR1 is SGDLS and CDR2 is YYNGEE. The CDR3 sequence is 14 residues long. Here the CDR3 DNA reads TGTGCCAGCAGCGCCGAGGGGGTTGCCTACGAGCAGTACTTC. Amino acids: CASSAEGVAYEQYF. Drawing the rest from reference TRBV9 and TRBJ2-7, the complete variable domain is DSGVTQTPKHLITATGQRVTLRCSPRSGDLSVYWYQQSLDQGLQFLIQYYNGEERAKGNILERFSAQQFPDLHSELNLSSLELGDSALYFCASSAEGVAYEQYFGPGTRLTVT.

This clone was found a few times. The CDR3 DNA reads TGTGCCAGCAGCTTAGGCGTCGTCGCTGGAGTGGAAAAACTGTTTTTT. This encodes CASSLGVVAGVEKLFF. V and J are TRBV7-2 and TRBJ1-4; D is ambiguous. Germline V lookup: CDR1 SGHTA, CDR2 FQGNSA. The CDR3 is 16 residues long. V lost 1 base and J 8 bases, leaving 17 bases between the germline ends.

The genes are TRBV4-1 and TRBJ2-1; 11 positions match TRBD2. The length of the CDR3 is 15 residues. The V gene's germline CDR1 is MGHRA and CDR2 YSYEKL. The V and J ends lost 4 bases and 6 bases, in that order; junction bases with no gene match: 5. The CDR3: CASSRSTSGGNEQFF. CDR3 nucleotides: TGCGCCAGCAGCCGATCCACTAGCGGGGGCAATGAGCAGTTCTTC.

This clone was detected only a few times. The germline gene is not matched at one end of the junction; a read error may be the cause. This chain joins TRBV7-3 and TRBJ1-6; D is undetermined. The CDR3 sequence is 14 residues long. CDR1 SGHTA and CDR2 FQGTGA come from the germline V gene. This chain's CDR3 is CASIAASNNSPLHF. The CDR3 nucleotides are TGTGCCAGCATCGCGGCCTCCAATAATTCACCCCTCCACTTT.

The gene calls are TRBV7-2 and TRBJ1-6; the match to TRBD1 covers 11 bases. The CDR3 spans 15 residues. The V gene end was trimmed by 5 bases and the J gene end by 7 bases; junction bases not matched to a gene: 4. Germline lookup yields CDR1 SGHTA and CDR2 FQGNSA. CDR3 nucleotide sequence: TGTGCCAGCAGCGCGTGGACAGGGGGCAATTCACCCCTCCACTTT. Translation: CASSAWTGGNSPLHF.

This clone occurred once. The chain's CDR3 is CASTRTVRADTQYF. CDR3 DNA: TGTGCCAGCACCCGGACAGTGAGAGCAGATACGCAGTATTTT. The rearrangement joins TRBV6-5 to TRBJ2-3; a weak D match, TRBD1 (6 bases). The length of the CDR3 is 14 residues. CDR1 is MNHEY and CDR2 is SVGAGI in the germline V gene. Trimming took off 7 bases at V and 4 bases at J, with 15 bases between the two ends.

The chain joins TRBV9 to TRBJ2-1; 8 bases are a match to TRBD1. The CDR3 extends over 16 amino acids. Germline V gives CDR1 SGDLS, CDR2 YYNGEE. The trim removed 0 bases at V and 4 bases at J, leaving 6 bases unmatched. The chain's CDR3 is CASSVDPGQAYNEQFF. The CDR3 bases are TGTGCCAGCAGCGTAGATCCGGGACAGGCTTACAATGAGCAGTTCTTC.

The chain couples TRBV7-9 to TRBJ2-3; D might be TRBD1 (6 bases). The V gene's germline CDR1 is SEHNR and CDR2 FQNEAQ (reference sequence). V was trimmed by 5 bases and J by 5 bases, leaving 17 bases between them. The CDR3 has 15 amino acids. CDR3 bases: TGTGCCAGCAGCCTATCCCGGCAGGGGCGAGATACGCAGTATTTT. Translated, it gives CASSLSRQGRDTQYF.

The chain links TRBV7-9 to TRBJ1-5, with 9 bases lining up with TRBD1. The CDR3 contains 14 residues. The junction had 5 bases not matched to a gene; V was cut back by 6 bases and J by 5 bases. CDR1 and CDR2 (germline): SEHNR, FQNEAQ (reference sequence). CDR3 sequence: CASSSGQGYQPQHF. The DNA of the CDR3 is TGTGCCAGCAGTTCGGGACAGGGATATCAGCCCCAGCATTTT.

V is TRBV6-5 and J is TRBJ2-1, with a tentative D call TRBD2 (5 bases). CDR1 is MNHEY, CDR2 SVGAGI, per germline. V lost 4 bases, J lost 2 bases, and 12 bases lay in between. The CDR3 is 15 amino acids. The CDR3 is CASSSRGLPYNEQFF. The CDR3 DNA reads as TGTGCCAGCAGTTCCCGAGGACTGCCCTACAATGAGCAGTTCTTC.

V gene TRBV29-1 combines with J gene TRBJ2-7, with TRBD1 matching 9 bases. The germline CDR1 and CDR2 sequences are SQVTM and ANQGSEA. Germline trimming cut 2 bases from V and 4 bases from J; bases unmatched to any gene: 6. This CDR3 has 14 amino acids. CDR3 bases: TGCAGCGTTGAAATCGGGACAGGGTCGTACGAGCAGTACTTC. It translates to CSVEIGTGSYEQYF.

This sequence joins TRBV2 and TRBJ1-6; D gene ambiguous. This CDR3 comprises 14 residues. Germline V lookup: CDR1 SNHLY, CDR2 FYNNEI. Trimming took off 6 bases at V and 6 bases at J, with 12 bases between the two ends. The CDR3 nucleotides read TGTGCCAGCAGATCAACAAGTTCTAATTCACCCCTCCACTTT. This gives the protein CASRSTSSNSPLHF.

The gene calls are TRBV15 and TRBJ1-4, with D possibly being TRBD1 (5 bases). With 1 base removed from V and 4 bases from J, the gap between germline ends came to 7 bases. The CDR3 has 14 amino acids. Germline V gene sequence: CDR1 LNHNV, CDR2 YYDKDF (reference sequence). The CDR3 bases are TGTGCCACCAGCAGAGGGCAGGGTAATGAAAAACTGTTTTTT. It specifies CATSRGQGNEKLFF.

In DNA form, the CDR3 reads TGTGCCAGCTCCCTGTACCAAGAGACCCAGTACTTC. It encodes CASSLYQETQYF. The rearrangement uses TRBV18 and TRBJ2-5; D is ambiguous. V was shortened by 6 bases and J by 0 bases, with 5 bases between the two germline ends. This CDR3 has 12 amino acids. CDR1 is KGHSH, CDR2 LQKENI, per germline.

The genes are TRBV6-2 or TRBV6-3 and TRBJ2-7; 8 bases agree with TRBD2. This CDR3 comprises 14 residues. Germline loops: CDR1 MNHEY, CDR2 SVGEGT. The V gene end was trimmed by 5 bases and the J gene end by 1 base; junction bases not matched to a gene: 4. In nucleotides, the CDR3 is TGTGCCAGCAGTCCCCGGGGGGGTTCCTACGAGCAGTACTTC. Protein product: CASSPRGGSYEQYF.

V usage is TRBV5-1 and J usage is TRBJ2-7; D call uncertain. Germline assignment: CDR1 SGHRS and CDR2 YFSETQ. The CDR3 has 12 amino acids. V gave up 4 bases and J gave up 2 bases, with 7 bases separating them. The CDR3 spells CASSQDTYEQYF. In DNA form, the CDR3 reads TGCGCCAGCAGCCAAGACACCTACGAGCAGTACTTC.

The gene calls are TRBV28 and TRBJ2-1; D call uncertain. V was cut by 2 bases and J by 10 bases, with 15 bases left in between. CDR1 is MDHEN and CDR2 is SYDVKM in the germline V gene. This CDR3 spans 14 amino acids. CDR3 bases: TGTGCCAGCAGTTTAAGACAATCCGTGGTAGAGCAGTTCTTC. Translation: CASSLRQSVVEQFF.

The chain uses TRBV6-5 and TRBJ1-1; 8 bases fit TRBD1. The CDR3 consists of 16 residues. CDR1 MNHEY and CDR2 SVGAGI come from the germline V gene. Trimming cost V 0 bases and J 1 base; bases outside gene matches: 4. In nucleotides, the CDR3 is TGTGCCAGCAGTTACTCGACAGGGGAGTGGAACACTGAAGCTTTCTTT. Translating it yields CASSYSTGEWNTEAFF.

The DNA for the CDR3 is TGTGCCAGCAGCTTGCGTCCGAGGACAGGGAATCAGCCCCAGCATTTT. Amino acids: CASSLRPRTGNQPQHF. The chain links TRBV5-6 to TRBJ1-5; 8 bases are shared with TRBD1. Losses at the gene ends were 1 base for V and 4 bases for J; bases not matched to a gene: 7. Germline-derived CDR1 and CDR2 are SGHDT and YYEEEE. This CDR3 is built from 16 residues. Looking up the rest from reference TRBV5-6 and TRBJ1-5 gives the full variable domain: DAGVTQSPTHLIKTRGQQVTLRCSPKSGHDTVSWYQQALGQGPQFIFQYYEEEERQRGNFPDRFSGHQFPNYSSELNVNALLLGDSALYLCASSLRPRTGNQPQHFGDGTRLSIL.